Shown below are 29 T cell receptor beta chains from a single sample sequenced in a study of CD8+CD57+ T cells in acquired aplastic anemia. Template material for TCR beta VDJ and CDR3 profiling consisted of genomic DNA. Using its own MiXCR run on the reads, TCRdb lists one record per CDR3 protein. This sample has 35,000 to 45,000 distinct CDR3 sequences; 65% to 70% occur once, and the top ten carry 20% to 25%. Sequenced input: sorted CD4+, CD8+, or CD8+CD57+ T cells (not recorded which) from PBMCs. The receptors derive from a human donor in good health, serving as a control.

This chain uses TRBV7-2 with TRBJ2-5; perhaps TRBD2 as D (6 bases). The CDR3 consists of 11 residues. CDR1 and CDR2 (germline): SGHTA, FQGNSA. Trimming shortened V by 6 bases and J by 7 bases, and 9 bases separated the two germline ends. The CDR3, as DNA: TGTGCCAGCAGGACAGCGGGGACCCAGTACTTC. Translation: CASRTAGTQYF.

The chain recombines TRBV19 with TRBJ2-5; 7 nucleotides align to TRBD1. Germline trimming cut 3 bases from V and 6 bases from J; bases unmatched to any gene: 4. The CDR3 contains 13 residues. Germline-derived CDR1 and CDR2 are LNHDA and SQIVND (reference sequence). The CDR3 is CASSIDRVQTQYF. The DNA of the CDR3 is TGTGCCAGTAGTATCGACAGGGTCCAGACCCAGTACTTC.

As concerns this clonotype: A read error may be the cause here, since a much bigger clone is one base away. This chain uses TRBV7-8 with TRBJ1-2; 7 bases agree with TRBD1. The CDR3 consists of 15 residues. Germline values: CDR1 SGHVS, CDR2 FQNEAQ. DNA of the CDR3: TGTGCCAGCAGCAGTTCGACAGGGCCTAACTATGGCTACGCCTTC. It translates to CASSSSTGPNYGYAF.

V usage is TRBV2 and J usage is TRBJ1-5, with D tentatively TRBD1 (5 bases). The V gene's germline CDR1 is SNHLY and CDR2 FYNNEI. This CDR3 is built from 13 residues. V gave up 11 bases and J gave up 0 bases, with 11 bases separating them. The DNA for the CDR3 is TGTGCCTCTCAGGGTGATAGCAATCAGCCCCAGCATTTT. Encoded protein: CASQGDSNQPQHF. The full variable domain, rest sourced from reference TRBV2 and TRBJ1-5, is EPEVTQTPSHQVTQMGQEVILRCVPISNHLYFYWYRQILGQKVEFLVSFYNNEISEKSEIFDDQFSVERPDGSNFTLKIRSTKLEDSAMYFCASQGDSNQPQHFGDGTRLSIL.

This clonotype was recorded many times. The V call is TRBV9, the J call TRBJ1-5; 9 bases match TRBD1. CDR1 and CDR2 from the germline V gene are SGDLS and YYNGEE. The V and J ends lost 4 bases and 3 bases, in that order; junction bases with no gene match: 5. This CDR3 region has 15 residues. The CDR3 region is CASSPGTGSNQPQHF. The DNA for the CDR3 is TGTGCCAGCAGCCCCGGGACAGGGTCCAATCAGCCCCAGCATTTT.

This clonotype was found many times. DNA of the CDR3: TGTGCCAGCAGTGAAGCCTACGAGCAGTACTTC. It specifies CASSEAYEQYF. J is TRBJ2-7 and V is TRBV6-1; D not certain. In germline, CDR1 is MNHNS, CDR2 SASEGT. The CDR3 loop spans 11 amino acids. V was shortened by 0 bases and J by 3 bases, with 0 bases between the two germline ends.

The rearrangement joins TRBV4-1 to TRBJ2-1; D gene ambiguous. This CDR3 region has 14 residues. With 1 base removed from V and 5 bases from J, the gap between germline ends came to 9 bases. Germline V CDR1 and CDR2: MGHRA, YSYEKL. The CDR3 nucleotides are TGCGCCAGCAGCCAAGTGGGTAGAGACAATGAGCAGTTCTTC. Amino acids: CASSQVGRDNEQFF.

The V gene is TRBV5-1, the J gene TRBJ2-7; D possibly corresponds to TRBD2 (6 bases). This CDR3 is built from 13 residues. Per the germline V gene, CDR1 is SGHRS and CDR2 is YFSETQ. V was clipped by 4 bases and J by 3 bases, with 11 bases between them. The CDR3 coding sequence is TGCGCCAGCAGCCGGGGGAATGGCTACGAGCAGTACTTC. It encodes CASSRGNGYEQYF.

The V call is TRBV20-1, the J call TRBJ2-1; tentatively, D is TRBD2 (6 bases). Trimming shortened V by 6 bases and J by 5 bases, and 17 bases separated the two germline ends. This CDR3 is 14 amino acids long. CDR1 and CDR2 (germline): DFQATT, SNEGSKA (reference sequence). CDR3 in amino acids: CSAPPGGMNNEQFF. The CDR3 nucleotides are TGCAGTGCCCCCCCCGGAGGGATGAACAATGAGCAGTTCTTC.

This clonotype appeared once. The V gene is TRBV29-1, the J gene TRBJ1-1; no firm D call. The CDR3 extends over 13 amino acids. V shed 4 bases and J shed 0 bases, with 9 bases lying between them. Germline CDR1 and CDR2: SQVTM and ANQGSEA. The DNA for the CDR3 is TGCAGCGTTGGTTTCGGGGTGAACACTGAAGCTTTCTTT. Protein product: CSVGFGVNTEAFF.

Note on this clonotype: Germline and junction disagree at one end, which may indicate a read error. V and J are TRBV9 and TRBJ2-1, with D hard to call. This CDR3 contains 15 residues. Germline loops: CDR1 SGDLS, CDR2 YYNGEE. The CDR3 is CASSVYQNSYNEQLF. The CDR3 coding sequence is TGTGCCAGCAGCGTATACCAGAACTCCTACAATGAGCAGCTCTTC.

The chain joins TRBV25-1 to TRBJ2-3; TRBD1 matches at 8 bases. V shed 1 base, J shed 5 bases, and the junction held 8 bases outside the gene matches. The germline V gene encodes CDR1 MGHDK and CDR2 SYGVNS. This CDR3 is built from 16 residues. CDR3 sequence reads: CASSEFTGGRQDTQYF. The CDR3 nucleotides read TGTGCCAGCAGTGAATTTACAGGGGGACGTCAAGATACGCAGTATTTT.

The J gene is TRBJ1-1, the V gene TRBV29-1; possible D gene TRBD1, 6 bases. Germline V gene sequence: CDR1 SQVTM, CDR2 ANQGSEA. The V end was cut by 3 bases, the J end by 4 bases, with 12 bases between. The CDR3 is 13 amino acids. In DNA, the CDR3 is TGCAGCGTTGACGGGGGGCTTGTCACTGAAGCTTTCTTT. As protein: CSVDGGLVTEAFF. Filled out from reference TRBV29-1 and TRBJ1-1, the complete variable domain reads SAVISQKPSRDICQRGTSLTIQCQVDSQVTMMFWYRQQPGQSLTLIATANQGSEATYESGFVIDKFPISRPNLTFSTLTVSNMSPEDSSIYLCSVDGGLVTEAFFGQGTRLTVV.

The chain combines TRBV24-1 with TRBJ2-1; TRBD2 might be the D (6 bases). Germline V gene lookup returns CDR1 KGHDR and CDR2 SFDVKD. V lost 0 bases, J lost 8 bases, and 16 bases lay in between. CDR3 size: 16 residues. CDR3 in amino acids: CATSDLGYGRSDEQFF. Written as DNA, the CDR3 is TGTGCCACCAGTGATTTGGGCTACGGGAGATCGGATGAGCAGTTCTTC.

The gene calls are TRBV2 and TRBJ1-3, with TRBD1 matching 9 bases. The CDR3 runs 14 residues. Trimming removed 6 bases from V and 0 bases from J; junction bases left unmatched: 0. Germline CDR1 and CDR2: SNHLY and FYNNEI. CDR3 sequence: CASRDRGSGNTIYF. DNA of the CDR3: TGTGCCAGCAGGGACAGGGGCTCTGGAAACACCATATATTTT.

By sample share, this clonotype is medium-sized (0.01 to 0.1%). The chain uses TRBV2 and TRBJ2-3; possible D gene TRBD1, 6 bases. The CDR3 spans 15 residues. With 9 bases removed from V and 2 bases from J, the gap between germline ends came to 18 bases. Germline CDR1 reads SNHLY; CDR2 reads FYNNEI. The CDR3 is CASSHGQLPTDTQYF. The CDR3 DNA reads TGTGCCAGTTCGCACGGACAGTTACCCACAGATACGCAGTATTTT.

The chain carries TRBV2 and TRBJ2-1; the match to TRBD2 covers 12 bases. The germline gives CDR1 SNHLY, CDR2 FYNNEI. Trimming took 5 bases from V and 3 from J; bases not matched to a gene: 5. The CDR3 loop spans 16 amino acids. CDR3 nucleotides: TGTGCCAGCAGTCATAGACTAGCGGGGGTCTACAATGAGCAGTTCTTC. Its translation: CASSHRLAGVYNEQFF.

The CDR3 sequence is CASSFTVNQPQHF. The CDR3 coding sequence is TGTGCCAGCAGTTTTACAGTCAATCAGCCCCAGCATTTT. The genes are TRBV19 and TRBJ1-5, with D uncertain. The CDR3 consists of 13 residues. CDR1 LNHDA and CDR2 SQIVND come from the germline V gene (reference sequence). V dropped 9 bases and J dropped 3 bases, with 12 bases sitting between them.

The V gene is TRBV20-1, the J gene TRBJ2-7, with 10 bases aligning to TRBD2. The CDR3 runs to 14 residues. V gave up 3 bases and J gave up 1 base; unmatched junction bases: 3. CDR1 is DFQATT and CDR2 is SNEGSKA in the germline V gene (reference sequence). DNA for the CDR3: TGCAGTGCTAGGGTAGCGGGGGGTTCCTACGAGCAGTACTTC. Translated, it gives CSARVAGGSYEQYF.

As DNA, the CDR3 is TGTGCCAGCAGTGGGCTCTCGACAGGCATGAACACTGAAGCTTTCTTT. Protein: CASSGLSTGMNTEAFF. This chain connects TRBV25-1 to TRBJ1-1; tentative D call: TRBD1 (6 bases). Trimming removed 4 bases from V and 0 bases from J, with 15 bases in between. The CDR3 sequence is 16 residues long. Germline assignment: CDR1 MGHDK and CDR2 SYGVNS.

This clonotype was seen a handful of times. The CDR3 reads CASKGQVNQPQHF. In DNA form, the CDR3 reads TGTGCCAGCAAGGGACAGGTCAATCAGCCCCAGCATTTT. The gene calls are TRBV2 and TRBJ1-5; the match to TRBD1 covers 8 bases. The CDR3 extends over 13 amino acids. Germline CDR1 and CDR2: SNHLY and FYNNEI. Germline trimming cut 7 bases from V and 3 bases from J; bases unmatched to any gene: 2.

This chain uses TRBV15 with TRBJ1-1, with no clear D. V lost 5 bases and J 5 bases, leaving 6 bases between the germline ends. Germline loops: CDR1 LNHNV, CDR2 YYDKDF (reference sequence). This CDR3 region has 11 residues. The CDR3 DNA reads as TGTGCCACCAGCGGCCGGACTGAAGCTTTCTTT. Its protein product is CATSGRTEAFF.

This chain links TRBV14 with TRBJ1-1, with unresolved D. The germline gives CDR1 SGHDN, CDR2 FVKESK. The CDR3 has 12 amino acids. V lost 4 bases and J 10 bases, leaving 13 bases between the germline ends. The CDR3 sequence is CASSPQVEGAFF. CDR3 in DNA: TGTGCCAGCAGCCCCCAGGTAGAGGGAGCTTTCTTT.

The chain links TRBV7-6 to TRBJ1-6, with 8 bases lining up with TRBD1. This CDR3 has 14 amino acids. V lost 6 bases, J lost 7 bases, and 5 bases stayed unmatched. Germline values: CDR1 SGHVS, CDR2 FNYEAQ. CDR3 protein: CASSSDRGNSPLHF. The CDR3 DNA follows: TGTGCCAGCAGTTCAGACAGGGGCAATTCACCCCTCCACTTT.

CDR3 in amino acids: CATSSVGGYNEQFF. For the CDR3, the DNA is TGTGCCACCAGCAGCGTAGGCGGATACAATGAGCAGTTCTTC. This rearrangement joins TRBV15 to TRBJ2-1; no clear D gene. The CDR3 contains 14 residues. The V gene's germline CDR1 is LNHNV and CDR2 YYDKDF (reference sequence). V dropped 3 bases and J dropped 4 bases, with 10 bases sitting between them.

This clonotype came up many times. The J gene is TRBJ2-3, the V gene TRBV4-3, with 8 bases matching TRBD1. The CDR3 sequence is 18 residues long. Germline loops: CDR1 LGHNA, CDR2 YSLEER. The V segment lost 0 bases and the J segment 4 bases; nucleotides outside the gene matches: 12. The DNA for the CDR3 is TGCGCCAGCAGCCAAGATGATCACGTGACAGGGGAACCAGATACGCAGTATTTT. Protein product: CASSQDDHVTGEPDTQYF.

The sample holds a few counts of this clonotype. The chain combines TRBV24-1 with TRBJ2-7; 8 bases are shared with TRBD1. The CDR3 runs 15 residues. The germline CDR1 and CDR2 sequences are KGHDR and SFDVKD. The trim removed 5 bases at V and 2 bases at J, leaving 7 bases unmatched. The CDR3 sequence is CATSAWGTGTYEQYF. For the CDR3, the DNA is TGTGCCACCAGTGCCTGGGGGACAGGCACCTACGAGCAGTACTTC.

This clonotype was seen a single time. The J gene is TRBJ1-1, the V gene TRBV10-3; TRBD1 agrees at 8 bases. V shed 5 bases, J shed 4 bases, and the junction held 3 bases outside the gene matches. Germline CDR1 and CDR2: ENHRY and SYGVKD. The CDR3 is 13 amino acids. CDR3 region: CAISYDRGTEAFF. The CDR3 DNA reads as TGTGCCATCAGTTACGACAGGGGCACTGAAGCTTTCTTT.

The chain uses TRBV20-1 and TRBJ1-1, with 8 bases fitting TRBD1. The CDR3 has 14 amino acids. CDR1 DFQATT and CDR2 SNEGSKA come from the germline V gene (reference sequence). After removal of 4 bases from V and 1 base from J, the junction contained 5 bases not matched to a gene. CDR3 bases: TGCAGTGCTACCGCCGGGACAGGGAACACTGAAGCTTTCTTT. Its translation is CSATAGTGNTEAFF.